Shown below are 8 T cell receptor beta chains from a single sample sequenced in a study of blood T cell repertoires in COVID-19. Sequencing was performed with immunoSEQ multiplex PCR; in TCRdb, only in-frame clones are kept and a portion is missing. The repertoire holds 250,000 to 350,000 clones, with approximately 85% as singletons. Sequenced sample: peripheral blood. All receptors derive from a man between 18 and 35 years old with active or convalescent COVID-19.

This chain links TRBV6-6 with TRBJ1-2; 9 positions agree with TRBD1. V lost 5 bases to trimming and J lost 3 bases; unmatched junction nucleotides: 7. Per the germline V gene, CDR1 is MNHNY and CDR2 is SVGAGI (reference sequence). This CDR3 has 15 residues. This CDR3 reads CASSPQGASYYGYTF. The DNA for the CDR3 is TGTGCCAGCAGTCCACAGGGGGCCTCGTACTATGGCTACACCTTC.

This clone was picked up one time. The chain combines TRBV15 with TRBJ2-1; 9 nucleotides line up with TRBD1. The CDR3 is 18 residues long. The V segment lost 1 base and the J segment 5 bases; nucleotides outside the gene matches: 12. The germline V gene has CDR1 LNHNV and CDR2 YYDKDF (reference sequence). In DNA form, the CDR3 reads TGTGCCACCAGCAGAGCTATGCGGAGGACAGGGGTCGACAATGAGCAGTTCTTC. Translated: CATSRAMRRTGVDNEQFF.

The V call is TRBV6-6, the J call TRBJ2-7; 8 nucleotides line up with TRBD1. CDR3 length: 15 amino acids. The V segment lost 2 bases and the J segment 5 bases; nucleotides outside the gene matches: 8. From germline, CDR1 is MNHNY and CDR2 SVGAGI (reference sequence). The CDR3 DNA reads TGTGCCAGCAGTTACAGGCAGGGGGCGGACGACGAGCAGTACTTC. It codes for CASSYRQGADDEQYF.

The rearrangement uses TRBV28 and TRBJ2-3, with no clear D. Germline assignment: CDR1 MDHEN and CDR2 SYDVKM. This CDR3 is built from 15 residues. The V end was cut by 3 bases, the J end by 0 bases, with 10 bases between. The CDR3, as DNA: TGTGCCAGCAGTTTCGTTTCTTTCAGCACAGATACGCAGTATTTT. Translated, it gives CASSFVSFSTDTQYF.

The chain recombines TRBV19 with TRBJ2-2, with D possibly matching TRBD2 (5 bases). Trimming shortened V by 5 bases and J by 3 bases, and 13 bases separated the two germline ends. The CDR3 runs 15 residues. Germline CDR1 is LNHDA and CDR2 is SQIVND (reference sequence). CDR3 nucleotide sequence: TGTGCCAGTAGTCCCGAGGGCGGCTACACCGGGGAGCTGTTTTTT. This translates into CASSPEGGYTGELFF.

This rearrangement joins TRBV14 to TRBJ2-1, with TRBD2 identical over 7 bases. The CDR3 is 13 residues long. The trim removed 3 bases at V and 10 bases at J, leaving 6 bases unmatched. Per germline, CDR1 SGHDN and CDR2 FVKESK. As DNA, the CDR3 is TGTGCCAGCAGCCAGGAATCGACTAGCGAGCAGTTCTTC. Encoded protein: CASSQESTSEQFF.

The CDR3 loop is CASGLVLGGNQPQHF. CDR3 DNA: TGTGCTAGTGGTTTGGTACTGGGAGGCAATCAGCCCCAGCATTTT. The gene calls are TRBV12-5 and TRBJ1-5, with no clear D. Germline V gives CDR1 LGHNT, CDR2 FRNRAP. There are 15 residues in the CDR3. V lost 0 bases and J lost 2, with 8 bases in between.

In DNA form, the CDR3 reads TGTGCCAGCAGTTCCGGGGATCAAGGCTACACCTTC. Its translation is CASSSGDQGYTF. The genes are TRBV12-3 or TRBV12-4 and TRBJ1-2; D not resolved. With 4 bases removed from V and 8 bases from J, the gap between germline ends came to 11 bases. CDR3 length: 12 residues.